The clone carrying this T cell receptor beta chain showed up just a few times. Its target is not known. The data were obtained in a study of beta chain features in type 1 diabetes. General study points: Significant though moderate, a shortening of TCRB CDR3s appeared in all four CD4+ subsets of Type 1 diabetes patients.

Donors underwent one heparinised blood draw, around 120 mL on average. The V end lost 2 bases, the J end lost 2 bases, and 9 bases lay between the germline ends. Germline V gene lookup returns CDR1 SGHRS and CDR2 YFSETQ. The CDR3 has 14 amino acids. The sequenced template was cDNA made from the entire isolated RNA. Assay: immunoSEQ multiplex PCR; the TCRdb copy retains only in-frame clones and omits some. The table has more than 300,000 clones, over 8.5% seen once; the top ten hold about 0.64%. The rearrangement uses TRBV5-1 and TRBJ2-3; maybe TRBD1 (5 bases). The specimen sequenced was central memory CD4+ T cells from blood. This TCR derives from a man under 40 with type 1 diabetes. In DNA, the CDR3 is TGCGCCAGCAGCTTTGCACAGGACACAGATACGCAGTATTTT. Translation gives CASSFAQDTDTQYF.